This T cell receptor beta chain was captured by sequencing in a study of response to subunit inactivated influenza vaccine (dated by TCRdb to about 2018). About the investigation overall: To follow how T cells responded to a trivalent subunit inactivated influenza vaccine, the researchers relied on deep quantitative profiling of the T cell receptor repertoire. What the authors observed across the whole study: The authors proposed that each seasonal influenza vaccination may bring in only a limited number of new T cells.

The germline V gene provides CDR1 SGHTA and CDR2 FQGNSA. The CDR3 goes from the cysteine to the phenylalanine over 13 residues. Only the CDR3 portion is preserved as DNA: 39 bases, with reading frame beginning at the first base. At the junction V is shortened by 1 base and J by 4 bases, with 7 bases in between. This clonotype was picked up a small number of times. Its antigen specificity is not known. No base quality information exists; no much larger clone differs at one position. The library was made by RT-PCR. Instrument used: Illumina HiSeq 2500. Clones were called with MiXCR by TCRdb after fastp trimmed the public reads at Q25, and only in-frame beta chains were retained. Every CDR3 protein is listed once, alongside the most common genes and DNA of its rows. A total of around 570,000 distinct CDR3 sequences appear in this sample, 6% to 9% of them only once. The ten most abundant clones make up approximately 12% of the sample.

The sequence was obtained from a man aged 50 to 69 who received an inactivated influenza vaccine. Donor details come from another sample of the same person, matched by shared clones. This sequence uses TRBV7-2 and TRBJ1-1; a confident D gene designation cannot be given. Sequenced material: PBMCs from blood, taken around 25 months after vaccination. The nucleotide sequence reads TGTGCCAGCAGCTTAGAGAGATTCACTGAAGCTTTCTTT. It translates as CASSLERFTEAFF.